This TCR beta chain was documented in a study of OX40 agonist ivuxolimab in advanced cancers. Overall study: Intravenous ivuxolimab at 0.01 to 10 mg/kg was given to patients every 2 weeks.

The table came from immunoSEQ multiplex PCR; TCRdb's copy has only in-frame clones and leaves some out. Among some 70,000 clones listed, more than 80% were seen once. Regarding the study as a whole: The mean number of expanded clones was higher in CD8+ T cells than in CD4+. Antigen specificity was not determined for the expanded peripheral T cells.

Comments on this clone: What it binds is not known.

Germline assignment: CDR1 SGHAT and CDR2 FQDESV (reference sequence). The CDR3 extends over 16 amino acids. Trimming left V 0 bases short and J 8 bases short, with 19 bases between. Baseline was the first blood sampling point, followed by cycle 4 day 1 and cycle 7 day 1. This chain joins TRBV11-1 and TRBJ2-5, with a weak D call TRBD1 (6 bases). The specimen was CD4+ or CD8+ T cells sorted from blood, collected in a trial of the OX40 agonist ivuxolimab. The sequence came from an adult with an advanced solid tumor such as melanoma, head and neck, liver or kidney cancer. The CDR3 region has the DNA TGTGCCAGCAGCTTAGCTCCCTGGACAGCAAGAGAAACCCAGTACTTC. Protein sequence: CASSLAPWTARETQYF.